Listed here are 5 T cell receptor beta chains from one sample, sequenced in a study of naive and memory T cell subsets. The beta constant-region primer was an equimolar mix of two oligonucleotides covering TRBC1 and TRBC2. TCRdb independently ran MiXCR on the UMI-ligation and nested PCR reads; one entry per CDR3 protein. The sample lists around 40,000 distinct CDR3 sequences, about 14% occurring once. Sequencing was carried out using effector memory CD4+ T cells from blood. Regarding subset: effector memory, CD45RA- CD27-. These receptors originate from a human donor in good health.

Ten or more counts support this clonotype. CDR3 DNA: TGCAGCGTTGATCTGGAAAGGTCCTACAATGAGCAGTTCTTC. Translated, it gives CSVDLERSYNEQFF. J is TRBJ2-1 and V is TRBV29-1; no reliable D call. Germline V CDR1 and CDR2: SQVTM, ANQGSEA. This CDR3 comprises 14 residues. Trimming shortened V by 3 bases and J by 1 base, and 10 bases separated the two germline ends.

This clonotype was recorded at least ten times. The genes are TRBV7-2 and TRBJ1-2, with 8 bases that match TRBD1. Germline lookup yields CDR1 SGHTA and CDR2 FQGNSA. The CDR3 is made up of 14 amino acids. Losses at the gene ends were 1 base for V and 8 bases for J; bases not matched to a gene: 6. The CDR3 bases are TGTGCCAGCAGCTTAGGACAGGGGACGGAGGGCTACACCTTC. Protein: CASSLGQGTEGYTF.

Ten or more counts support this clonotype. The chain recombines TRBV4-1 with TRBJ1-6, with 9 bases fitting TRBD1. The V and J ends lost 3 bases and 10 bases, in that order; junction bases with no gene match: 7. The V gene's germline CDR1 is MGHRA and CDR2 YSYEKL. The CDR3 runs to 15 residues. The DNA of the CDR3 is TGCGCCAGCAGCCAGTCCAGGGACAGGGCCTCACCCCTCCACTTT. Its protein product is CASSQSRDRASPLHF.

The chain uses TRBV12-3 or TRBV12-4 and TRBJ1-4; TRBD1 aligns across 9 bases. V shed 5 bases, J shed 7 bases, and the junction held 11 bases outside the gene matches. This CDR3 has 16 residues. CDR3 sequence (DNA): TGTGCCAGCAGTCTTGGTGCCGGGACAGGGATTGAAAAACTGTTTTTT. Amino acid sequence: CASSLGAGTGIEKLFF.

The chain recombines TRBV28 with TRBJ1-1, with 9 positions matching TRBD1. Germline V gene data show CDR1 as MDHEN and CDR2 as SYDVKM. The CDR3 is 12 residues long. With V trimmed by 8 bases and J by 3 bases, 1 base remained unmatched. The CDR3 DNA reads as TGTGCCAGCGGACAGGGGCACACTGAAGCTTTCTTT. Translating it yields CASGQGHTEAFF.